These 32 T cell receptor beta chains were sequenced from one sample in a study of T cell repertoires in cytomegalovirus infection (dated by TCRdb to about 2019). The antigens these receptors bind are not known. The treatment or condition label here, explained by the study, means: in vitro stimulation with specific CMV peptide epitopes to enrich CMV-specific T cells. The sequencing machine was an Illumina HiSeq 1500. TCRdb trimmed the raw reads at Q25, called clones with MiXCR and kept productive beta chains. Rows with a matching CDR3 protein are joined into one entry that keeps the most common DNA and genes. Counted in this sample were about 890,000 distinct CDR3 sequences; 31% of them appeared once. Together, the top ten hold more than 13% of the sample. Sample: cultured CD8+ T cells from PBMCs, taken from culture after CMV antigen stimulation. The receptors originated from a human donor in good health (CMV status not recorded). Some clones in this sample may be carry-over from other donors' samples.

This clonotype was counted only a few times. This rearrangement joins TRBV20-1 to TRBJ1-5; 9 bases are a match to TRBD1. V was clipped by 5 bases and J by 1 base; unmatched bases: 12. The CDR3 loop spans 17 amino acids. The germline gives CDR1 DFQATT, CDR2 SNEGSKA (reference sequence). Here the CDR3 reads CSAEDRGVRSSNQPQHF. For the CDR3, the DNA is TGCAGTGCTGAGGACAGGGGTGTTAGGTCAAGCAATCAGCCCCAGCATTTT.

This chain's CDR3 is CSARTYGNTIYF. CDR3 bases: TGCAGCGCCAGGACATACGGAAACACCATATATTTT. The chain carries TRBV29-1 and TRBJ1-3; D possibly corresponds to TRBD1 (5 bases). CDR1 is SQVTM, CDR2 ANQGSEA, per germline. The V end lost 7 bases, the J end lost 4 bases, and 11 bases lay between the germline ends. There are 12 residues in the CDR3.

This sequence joins TRBV6-6 and TRBJ1-1; D is perhaps TRBD1 (6 bases). This CDR3 comprises 13 residues. V was clipped by 8 bases and J by 3 bases, with 13 bases between them. The germline CDR1 and CDR2 sequences are MNHNY and SVGAGI (reference sequence). The CDR3, as DNA: TGTGCCAGCGCCCACAGGGTGGACACTGAAGCTTTCTTT. This codes for CASAHRVDTEAFF.

The chain links TRBV27 to TRBJ2-3, with D maybe TRBD2 (7 bases). The CDR3 is made up of 12 amino acids. Deletions cut 7 bases from V and 6 bases from J, with 11 bases between. Germline V gene lookup returns CDR1 MNHEY and CDR2 SMNVEV (reference sequence). The CDR3 coding sequence is TGTGCCAGCATCGGGGGGCCTGATACGCAGTATTTT. Protein product: CASIGGPDTQYF.

CDR3 sequence (DNA): TGTGCCAGCACCTTAGCAGGGTTGGCGAACACTGAAGCTTTCTTT. As protein: CASTLAGLANTEAFF. The chain recombines TRBV2 with TRBJ1-1, with D possibly TRBD1 on 5 matching bases. Trimming cost V 7 bases and J 1 base, with 16 bases left between them. This CDR3 is built from 15 residues. Germline V lookup: CDR1 SNHLY, CDR2 FYNNEI.

This clonotype came up a few times. The chain joins TRBV7-6 to TRBJ1-1; perhaps TRBD1 as D (6 bases). Germline CDR1 is SGHVS and CDR2 is FNYEAQ. The CDR3 loop spans 15 amino acids. With 0 bases removed from V and 5 bases from J, the gap between germline ends came to 13 bases. The CDR3 coding sequence is TGTGCCAGCAGCTTAGCTGTCACAGGGAGGACTGAAGCTTTCTTT. Protein: CASSLAVTGRTEAFF.

The chain uses TRBV2 and TRBJ1-1; D is ambiguous. The CDR3 runs to 14 residues. V was shortened by 4 bases and J by 4 bases, with 13 bases between the two germline ends. CDR1 and CDR2 from the germline V gene are SNHLY and FYNNEI. CDR3 protein: CASSGWEPVTEAFF. The CDR3 DNA follows: TGTGCCAGCAGTGGTTGGGAACCGGTCACTGAAGCTTTCTTT.

This clonotype has a handful of counts. This chain connects TRBV7-6 to TRBJ1-2; 9 bases agree with TRBD1. Germline V gives CDR1 SGHVS, CDR2 FNYEAQ. Trimming removed 5 bases from V and 8 bases from J; junction bases left unmatched: 6. The CDR3 covers 13 residues. The CDR3 DNA reads as TGTGCCAGCAGCAGGGACAGGGCTGAAGGCTACACCTTC. Translating gives CASSRDRAEGYTF.

The table lists this clonotype with many counts. CDR3 nucleotide sequence: TGTGCCAGCACCTCAACCGACAGGGCTTACGAGCAGTACTTC. This encodes CASTSTDRAYEQYF. The J gene is TRBJ2-7, the V gene TRBV7-9, with 7 bases lining up with TRBD1. CDR3 length: 14 amino acids. The V gene's germline CDR1 is SEHNR and CDR2 FQNEAQ (reference sequence). Trimming took 7 bases from V and 4 from J; bases not matched to a gene: 10. Together with reference TRBV7-9 and TRBJ2-7, the CDR3 gives the full variable domain: DTGVSQNPRHKITKRGQNVTFRCDPISEHNRLYWYRQTLGQGPEFLTYFQNEAQLEKSRLLSDRFSAERPKGSFSTLEIQRTEQGDSAMYLCASTSTDRAYEQYFGPGTRLTVT.

This clonotype was recorded a few times. The chain links TRBV9 to TRBJ2-1; unclear D gene. Trimming removed 3 bases at V and 7 bases at J, with 5 bases between. Germline V lookup: CDR1 SGDLS, CDR2 YYNGEE. The CDR3 loop spans 11 amino acids. CDR3 in amino acids: CASSGKNEQFF. CDR3 DNA: TGTGCCAGCAGCGGAAAGAATGAGCAGTTCTTC.

The V and J genes are TRBV6-6 and TRBJ1-1, with 9 bases matching TRBD1. CDR1 and CDR2 (germline): MNHNY, SVGAGI (reference sequence). The junction had 3 bases not matched to a gene; V was cut back by 0 bases and J by 4 bases. This CDR3 region has 15 residues. This CDR3 reads CASSYSDRGSTEAFF. CDR3 sequence (DNA): TGTGCCAGCAGTTACTCGGACAGGGGAAGCACTGAAGCTTTCTTT.

The CDR3 DNA reads as TGTGCCAGCAGCTTCGCACTCTACAATGAGCAGTTCTTC. It translates to CASSFALYNEQFF. V is TRBV11-2 and J is TRBJ2-1; D is unresolved. CDR1 is SGHAT, CDR2 FQNNGV, per germline. V was pared by 3 bases and J by 3 bases, with 6 bases between. CDR3 length: 13 amino acids. Variable domain in full (rest from reference TRBV11-2 and TRBJ2-1): EAGVAQSPRYKIIEKRQSVAFWCNPISGHATLYWYQQILGQGPKLLIQFQNNGVVDDSQLPKDRFSAERLKGVDSTLKIQPAKLEDSAVYLCASSFALYNEQFFGPGTRLTVL.

The genes are TRBV7-9 and TRBJ2-5; the match to TRBD1 covers 10 bases. Germline CDR1 is SEHNR and CDR2 is FQNEAQ (reference sequence). Trimming cost V 5 bases and J 2 bases; bases outside gene matches: 8. The CDR3 is made up of 16 amino acids. CDR3 DNA sequence: TGTGCCAGCAGCACTTGGGACAGGGGCCCTCAAGAGACCCAGTACTTC. This translates into CASSTWDRGPQETQYF.

This clonotype has just a few counts. The chain employs TRBV7-9 and TRBJ1-1, with 9 bases that match TRBD1. The V gene's germline CDR1 is SEHNR and CDR2 FQNEAQ (reference sequence). V shed 4 bases, J shed 4 bases, and the junction held 7 bases outside the gene matches. This CDR3 has 15 amino acids. CDR3 in DNA: TGTGCCAGCAGCTCTGGACAGGGGATTTTCACTGAAGCTTTCTTT. Protein: CASSSGQGIFTEAFF.

The rearrangement joins TRBV5-6 to TRBJ2-7, with D uncertain. Germline CDR1 reads SGHDT; CDR2 reads YYEEEE. Between the trimmed V and J ends, which lost 0 bases and 7 bases, there was a span of 11 bases. The CDR3 runs to 13 residues. As DNA, the CDR3 is TGTGCCAGCAGCTTGGAACACCGGAAGGAGCAGTACTTC. Translated: CASSLEHRKEQYF.

There are a few counts of this clonotype. The chain recombines TRBV19 with TRBJ2-7; D not certain. This CDR3 is 13 amino acids long. Looked up from germline, CDR1 is LNHDA and CDR2 is SQIVND (reference sequence). V was pared by 5 bases and J by 3 bases, with 11 bases between. The CDR3 is CASSPGRNYEQYF. In DNA, the CDR3 is TGTGCCAGTAGTCCGGGTCGAAACTACGAGCAGTACTTC.

This clonotype was seen repeatedly, ten times or more. The rearrangement joins TRBV7-2 to TRBJ1-5, with D unclear. In germline, CDR1 is SGHTA, CDR2 FQGNSA. V lost 2 bases to trimming and J lost 5 bases, with 10 bases between them. There are 14 residues in the CDR3. CDR3 sequence (DNA): TGTGCCAGCAGCTTACTCTACACGGATCAGCCCCAGCATTTT. Residues: CASSLLYTDQPQHF. The variable domain in full, completed from reference TRBV7-2 and TRBJ1-5, reads GAGVSQSPSNKVTEKGKDVELRCDPISGHTALYWYRQSLGQGLEFLIYFQGNSAPDKSGLPSDRFSAERTGGSVSTLTIQRTQQEDSAVYLCASSLLYTDQPQHFGDGTRLSIL.

The gene calls are TRBV7-9 and TRBJ1-6; 8 bases map to TRBD1. Germline lookup yields CDR1 SEHNR and CDR2 FQNEAQ (reference sequence). This CDR3 spans 14 amino acids. V lost 5 bases to trimming and J lost 10 bases; unmatched junction nucleotides: 7. The CDR3 DNA sequence: TGTGCCAGCAGCCACGACAGGGGTGGCTCACCCCTCCACTTT. Encoded protein: CASSHDRGGSPLHF.

This clonotype was found a few times. This CDR3 is CASSFLTVPMELFF. The CDR3 DNA reads as TGTGCCAGCAGTTTCTTGACAGTGCCCATGGAGCTGTTTTTT. The chain links TRBV12-3 or TRBV12-4 to TRBJ2-2; TRBD1 might be the D (5 bases). Trimming left V 3 bases short and J 10 bases short, with 15 bases between. The CDR3 extends over 14 amino acids.

This clonotype was observed a few times. The chain couples TRBV7-6 to TRBJ1-6; possibly TRBD1 for D (6 bases). This CDR3 contains 12 residues. Germline values: CDR1 SGHVS, CDR2 FNYEAQ. Trimming removed 5 bases from V and 14 bases from J, with 13 bases in between. CDR3 bases: TGTGCCAGCAGCCTACAGGGTGACTCCCTCCACTTT. It is translated as CASSLQGDSLHF.

The J gene is TRBJ2-1, the V gene TRBV12-3 or TRBV12-4, with D tentatively TRBD1 (6 bases). The CDR3 is 15 amino acids. V was pared by 6 bases and J by 4 bases, with 16 bases between. CDR3 sequence (DNA): TGTGCCAGCAGAGATAGGGACATACCTTACAATGAGCAGTTCTTC. As protein: CASRDRDIPYNEQFF.

This clonotype has only a few counts. The chain recombines TRBV7-2 with TRBJ1-1; 7 bases match TRBD1. Germline trimming cut 7 bases from V and 4 bases from J; bases unmatched to any gene: 9. The CDR3 has 14 residues. CDR1 is SGHTA, CDR2 FQGNSA, per germline. In DNA, the CDR3 is TGTGCCAGCAAACACACAGGGGCCGGCACTGAAGCTTTCTTT. This translates into CASKHTGAGTEAFF.

The table lists this clonotype with many counts. V is TRBV7-8 and J is TRBJ1-1, with 7 bases identical to TRBD1. The CDR3 totals 15 residues. Looked up from germline, CDR1 is SGHVS and CDR2 is FQNEAQ. With 1 base clipped from V and 5 bases from J, the junction kept 7 bases outside the gene matches. The CDR3 region is CASSLGIDRDTEAFF. CDR3 coding DNA: TGTGCCAGCAGCTTAGGTATAGACAGGGATACTGAAGCTTTCTTT.

The table lists this clonotype with a few counts. The chain combines TRBV15 with TRBJ2-7; TRBD1 agrees at 7 bases. V dropped 3 bases and J dropped 3; count of bases not matched to a gene: 5. The CDR3 is 14 residues long. Per the germline V gene, CDR1 is LNHNV and CDR2 is YYDKDF (reference sequence). The CDR3 bases are TGTGCCACCAGCAGTGGGGACAGTGTCTACGAGCAGTACTTC. This sequence encodes CATSSGDSVYEQYF.

The chain links TRBV27 to TRBJ2-1; 7 positions match TRBD1. The CDR3 sequence is 14 residues long. The V gene end was trimmed by 7 bases and the J gene end by 7 bases; junction bases not matched to a gene: 10. Germline CDR1 MNHEY, CDR2 SMNVEV (reference sequence). The CDR3 DNA reads TGTGCCAGCACCCCTGGACTCAGGGGGAATGAGCAGTTCTTC. It is translated as CASTPGLRGNEQFF.

V gene TRBV23-1 combines with J gene TRBJ1-3, with D possibly TRBD1 on 6 matching bases. TRBV23-1 is marked as an open reading frame, function uncertain. Deletions cut 6 bases from V and 0 bases from J, with 12 bases between. This CDR3 contains 15 residues. The CDR3 reads CASRLGTLSGNTIYF. Written as DNA, the CDR3 is TGCGCCAGCAGACTCGGGACACTCTCTGGAAACACCATATATTTT.

This clonotype was observed at least ten times. This chain connects TRBV7-2 to TRBJ2-1; D is possibly TRBD2 (6 bases). Germline CDR1 SGHTA, CDR2 FQGNSA. V lost 1 base, J lost 1 base, and 20 bases lay in between. The CDR3 spans 19 residues. The CDR3: CASSLGTLMIAESYNEQFF. As DNA, the CDR3 is TGTGCCAGCAGCTTAGGAACCCTTATGATAGCGGAGTCCTACAATGAGCAGTTCTTC.

This clonotype was counted ten times or more. The J gene is TRBJ2-7, the V gene TRBV7-8; D possibly matches TRBD1 or TRBD2 (5 bases each). The CDR3 runs 15 residues. From germline, CDR1 is SGHVS and CDR2 FQNEAQ. Trimming pared 4 bases from V and 2 bases from J, leaving 15 bases between. The CDR3 loop reads CASSSFGAQPYEQYV. CDR3 DNA: TGTGCCAGCAGCTCCTTCGGGGCCCAACCCTACGAGCAGTACGTC.

This chain uses TRBV27 with TRBJ2-7, with D maybe TRBD1 (6 bases). This CDR3 is built from 13 residues. The V gene lost 8 bases and the J gene lost 4 bases, with 15 bases spanning the gap. Per germline, CDR1 MNHEY and CDR2 SMNVEV (reference sequence). Here the CDR3 DNA reads TGTGCCAGCGCAGATCTACAGGGATACGAGCAGTACTTC. Protein product: CASADLQGYEQYF.

This clonotype was seen only a few times. The rearrangement links TRBV6-2 or TRBV6-3 to TRBJ2-7; TRBD1 matches at 7 bases. The germline V gene has CDR1 MNHEY and CDR2 SVGEGT. The CDR3 is made up of 12 amino acids. V gave up 5 bases and J gave up 6 bases; unmatched junction bases: 4. CDR3 nucleotide sequence: TGTGCCAGCAGTCCTGGGACAGTCGAGCAGTACTTC. As protein: CASSPGTVEQYF.

This rearrangement joins TRBV28 to TRBJ2-7, with 7 bases lining up with TRBD1. Per germline, CDR1 MDHEN and CDR2 SYDVKM. V shed 5 bases, J shed 8 bases, and the junction held 15 bases outside the gene matches. The CDR3 runs to 15 residues. CDR3 amino acids: CASSASGTASRKQYV. The CDR3 DNA reads TGTGCCAGCAGTGCCTCCGGGACAGCCTCGAGGAAGCAGTACGTC.

In DNA form, the CDR3 reads TGTGCCAGCTCTAAGGGGCAGCCGGCGTACGAGCAGTACGTC. Encoded protein: CASSKGQPAYEQYV. The chain is built from TRBV25-1 and TRBJ2-7; D might be TRBD1 (5 bases). The CDR3 runs 14 residues. Germline CDR1 and CDR2: MGHDK and SYGVNS. V was trimmed by 8 bases and J by 4 bases, leaving 18 bases between them.